A selection of T cell receptor beta chains follows, all from one sample in a study of blood T cell repertoires in COVID-19. The repertoire was sequenced with immunoSEQ multiplex PCR; TCRdb's copy has only in-frame clones and lacks some. The repertoire includes about 91,000 clones, about 80% of them detected once, and roughly a quarter sits in the top ten. Material for sequencing was peripheral blood. These receptors all stem from a man between 65 and 85 years old with acute or convalescent COVID-19. CDR3s include the opening cysteine and the closing phenylalanine or tryptophan. D genes are given only for firm matches. For some rows the clone size is stated as once, few or many, or as a class when expanded; others skip it.

>TRBJ2-3|.|.|TRBV9|13
TGTGCCAGCAGCGTAGTTATAGCAGATACGCAGTATTTT
CASSVVIADTQYF
>TRBJ2-7|.|TRBD2|TRBV29-1|13
TGCAGCGTTGCTACTAGCGGGACGTACGAGCAGTACTTC
CSVATSGTYEQYF
>TRBJ2-4|.|.|TRBV6-4|14
TGTGCCAGCAGTGAGGGGGGAGCGAGTGACATTCAGTACTTC
CASSEGGASDIQYF
>TRBJ2-7|.|.|TRBV18|14
TGTGCCAGCTCACCACAGGGGGGGGCCCTCGAGCAGTACTTC
CASSPQGGALEQYF
>TRBJ2-1|.|.|TRBV28|16
TGTGCCAGCAGTCCCCCCCAGGGGCAAGCCTACAATGAGCAGTTCTTC
CASSPPQGQAYNEQFF
>TRBJ1-1|few|.|TRBV30|12
TGTGCCTGGAGTGTACATGGTCCTGAAGCTTTCTTT
CAWSVHGPEAFF
>TRBJ1-4|.|TRBD1|TRBV2|13
TGTGCCAGCGGGACAGGACTAAATGAAAAACTGTTTTTT
CASGTGLNEKLFF
>TRBJ2-1|.|TRBD2|TRBV9|19
TGTGCCAGCAGCGTAGCGGCTAGCGGGGACTCCCCGACCTACAATGAGCAGTTCTTC
CASSVAASGDSPTYNEQFF
>TRBJ1-2|.|.|TRBV28|15
TGTGCCAGCAGGGAAACGGGGGGGCCGGCAAATGGCTACACCTTC
CASRETGGPANGYTF
>TRBJ2-1|.|TRBD2|TRBV5-1|14
TGCGCCAGCGCGGGACTAGCGGGGTACAATGAGCAGTTCTTC
CASAGLAGYNEQFF
>TRBJ2-5|.|.|TRBV7-7|14
TGTGCTAGCAGCTTAGCGTGGCAGGGTGAGACCCAGTACTTC
CASSLAWQGETQYF
>TRBJ1-2|.|.|TRBV5-1|14
TGCGCCAGCAGCGTACAGGGTGGGGACTATGGCTACACCTTC
CASSVQGGDYGYTF
>TRBJ2-3|.|.|TRBV3-1/TRBV3-2|13
TGTGCCAGCAGCCAAGACTCTAGAGGGAGGCAGTATTTT
CASSQDSRGRQYF
>TRBJ1-1|.|.|TRBV11-2|15
TGTGCCAGCAGCTTCAATCCTACTGTGAACACTGAAGCTTTCTTT
CASSFNPTVNTEAFF
>TRBJ2-2|once|.|TRBV10-3|16
TGTGCCATCCTGGGGAGTCAGGCTGGAGTTGCCGGGGAGCTGTTTTTT
CAILGSQAGVAGELFF
>TRBJ2-7|.|.|TRBV28|14
TGTGCCAGCCGAAATGCGGGCCTTAGCTACGAGCAGTACTTC
CASRNAGLSYEQYF
>TRBJ1-5|once|TRBD1|TRBV19|15
TGTGCCAGTAGTACGGGACAGTCGGTTCGGCAGCCCCAGCATTTT
CASSTGQSVRQPQHF
>TRBJ2-3|.|TRBD2|TRBV10-2|17
TGCGCCAGCAGTTTTCCCGGACTAGCGGGAGGAAAAGATACGCAGTATTTT
CASSFPGLAGGKDTQYF
>TRBJ2-7|.|TRBD1|TRBV5-1|15
TGCGCCAGCAGCTTTTCAGGGGGACGCTCCTACGAGCAGTACTTC
CASSFSGGRSYEQYF
>TRBJ2-2|.|TRBD2|TRBV6-2/TRBV6-3|16
TGTGCCAGCAGTAGGGGACTAGCGGCGAACACCGGGGAGCTGTTTTTT
CASSRGLAANTGELFF
>TRBJ2-3|.|TRBD2|TRBV30|15
TGTGCCTGGAGCTTAGCGGGCGGGTCTAGGGCTACGCAGTATTTT
CAWSLAGGSRATQYF
>TRBJ2-1|.|.|TRBV7-3|17
TGTGCCAGCAGCTCCCCTGCAGGGCAGGACCTAAGGAATGAGCAGTTCTTC
CASSSPAGQDLRNEQFF
>TRBJ2-5|once|.|TRBV12-3/TRBV12-4|13
TGTGCCAGCAGTCCGTTGGCGGGAGAGACCCAGTACTTC
CASSPLAGETQYF